This TCR beta chain was captured by sequencing in a study of blood T cell repertoires in COVID-19. The study drew participants aged about 18 to 89 years from roughly 25 US areas. Germline CDR1 and CDR2: MNHEY and SVGAGI. The CDR3 extends over 14 amino acids. V was shortened by 7 bases and J by 4 bases, with 14 bases between the two germline ends. Original handling: Researchers report that nucleated cell counts were estimated from reference gene primer amplification. Generated by immunoSEQ multiplex PCR, the TCRdb table keeps only in-frame clones and is missing some. For V, J and clone size, that table is used; D and trimming come from the DNA. The sample lists approximately 280,000 clones, just under 90% occurring once.

The origin of this receptor is a woman aged 60 to 75 who had recovered from COVID-19. The source material was PBMCs or T cells enriched from blood (not recorded which). J is TRBJ1-5 and V is TRBV6-5; tentatively, D is TRBD1 (5 bases). The CDR3 nucleotides are TGTGCCAGCATCCTTATACGGGGGAATCAGCCCCAGCATTTT. Translating gives CASILIRGNQPQHF.